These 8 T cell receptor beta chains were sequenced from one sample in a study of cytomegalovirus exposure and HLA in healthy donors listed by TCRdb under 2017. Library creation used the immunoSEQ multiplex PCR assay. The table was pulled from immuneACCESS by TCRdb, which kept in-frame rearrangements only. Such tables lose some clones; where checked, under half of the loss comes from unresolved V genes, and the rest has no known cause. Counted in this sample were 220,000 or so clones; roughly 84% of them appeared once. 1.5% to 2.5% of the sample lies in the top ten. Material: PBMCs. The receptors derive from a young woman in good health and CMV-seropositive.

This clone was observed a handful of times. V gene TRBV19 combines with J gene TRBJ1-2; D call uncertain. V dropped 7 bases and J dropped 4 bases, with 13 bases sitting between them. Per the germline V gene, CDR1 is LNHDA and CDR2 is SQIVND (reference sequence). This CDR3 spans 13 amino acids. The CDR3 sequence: CASTYAGSYGYTF. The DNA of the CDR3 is TGTGCCAGTACGTATGCAGGATCCTATGGCTACACCTTC.

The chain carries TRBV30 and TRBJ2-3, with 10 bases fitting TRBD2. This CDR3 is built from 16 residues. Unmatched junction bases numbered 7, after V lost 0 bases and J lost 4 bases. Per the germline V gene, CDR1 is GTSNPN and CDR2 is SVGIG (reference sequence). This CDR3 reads CAWSVMASGGADTQYF. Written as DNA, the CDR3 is TGTGCCTGGAGTGTAATGGCTAGCGGGGGAGCAGATACGCAGTATTTT.

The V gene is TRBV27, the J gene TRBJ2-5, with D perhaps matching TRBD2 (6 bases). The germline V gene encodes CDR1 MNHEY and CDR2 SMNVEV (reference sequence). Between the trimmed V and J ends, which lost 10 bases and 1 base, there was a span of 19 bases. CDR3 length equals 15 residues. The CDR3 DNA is TGTGCCACCTCCTCATGGCCCGGGAGCCAAGAGACCCAGTACTTC. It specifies CATSSWPGSQETQYF.

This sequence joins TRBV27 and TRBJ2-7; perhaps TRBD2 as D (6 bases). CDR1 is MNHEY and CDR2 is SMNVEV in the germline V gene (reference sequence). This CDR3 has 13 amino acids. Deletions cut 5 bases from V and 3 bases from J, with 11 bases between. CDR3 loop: CASSRDSIYEQYF. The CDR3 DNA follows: TGTGCCAGCAGTCGGGACTCCATCTACGAGCAGTACTTC.

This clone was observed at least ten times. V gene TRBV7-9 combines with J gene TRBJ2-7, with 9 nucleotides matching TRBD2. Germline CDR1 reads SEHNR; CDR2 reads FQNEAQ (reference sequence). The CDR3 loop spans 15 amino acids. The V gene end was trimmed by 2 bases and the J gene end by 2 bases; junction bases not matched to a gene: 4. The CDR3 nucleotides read TGTGCCAGCAGCTTAATAGCGGGAGCGACCTACGAGCAGTACTTC. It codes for CASSLIAGATYEQYF.

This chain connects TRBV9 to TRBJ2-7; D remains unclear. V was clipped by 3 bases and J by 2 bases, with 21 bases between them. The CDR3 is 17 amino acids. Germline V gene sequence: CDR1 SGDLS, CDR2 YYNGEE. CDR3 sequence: CASSAKKHSAAAYEQYF. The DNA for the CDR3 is TGTGCCAGCAGCGCCAAAAAGCACTCCGCCGCCGCCTACGAGCAGTACTTC.

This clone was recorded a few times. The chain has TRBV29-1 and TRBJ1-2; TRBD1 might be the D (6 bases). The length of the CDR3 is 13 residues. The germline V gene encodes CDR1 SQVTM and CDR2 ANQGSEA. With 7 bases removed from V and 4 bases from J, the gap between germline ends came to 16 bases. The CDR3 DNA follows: TGCAGCGATCGACAGGTTGAACTCTATGGCTACACCTTC. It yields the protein CSDRQVELYGYTF. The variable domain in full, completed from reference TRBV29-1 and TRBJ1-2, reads SAVISQKPSRDICQRGTSLTIQCQVDSQVTMMFWYRQQPGQSLTLIATANQGSEATYESGFVIDKFPISRPNLTFSTLTVSNMSPEDSSIYLCSDRQVELYGYTFGSGTRLTVV.

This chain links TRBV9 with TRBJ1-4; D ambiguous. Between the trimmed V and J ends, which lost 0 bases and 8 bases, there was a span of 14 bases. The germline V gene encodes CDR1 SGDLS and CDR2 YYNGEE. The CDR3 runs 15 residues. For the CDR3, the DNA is TGTGCCAGCAGCGTAGAAGATACCGAGGCGGAAAAACTGTTTTTT. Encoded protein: CASSVEDTEAEKLFF.